The 5 T cell receptor beta chains given below trace back to one sample, sequenced in a study of identical twins. TCRdb fed the 5' RACE reads into MiXCR, producing one record per CDR3 protein. The sample yields roughly 350,000 distinct CDR3 sequences, 9% seen once. Sequences were obtained from naive T cells sorted from blood. Source of these receptors: a woman between 50 and 59 years old in good health.

This clonotype was seen only a few times. The chain employs TRBV12-3 or TRBV12-4 and TRBJ2-2; 8 nucleotides align to TRBD1. V trimming: 6 bases; J trimming: 0 bases; junction bases outside the gene matches: 6. This CDR3 contains 16 residues. CDR3: CASSEPGQANTGELFF. The CDR3 region has the DNA TGTGCCAGCAGCGAACCGGGACAGGCGAACACCGGGGAGCTGTTTTTT.

V and J are TRBV7-3 and TRBJ2-7, with 7 bases identical to TRBD2. Germline CDR1 is SGHTA and CDR2 is FQGTGA. This CDR3 has 15 residues. Trimming removed 4 bases from V and 13 bases from J; junction bases left unmatched: 19. The chain's CDR3 is CASSSTGGLHITPYF. The CDR3 region has the DNA TGTGCCAGCAGCTCAACGGGGGGACTACACATTACCCCCTACTTC. Supplemented by reference TRBV7-3 and TRBJ2-7, the full variable domain reads GAGVSQTPSNKVTEKGKYVELRCDPISGHTALYWYRQSLGQGPEFLIYFQGTGAADDSGLPNDRFFAVRPEGSVSTLKIQRTERGDSAVYLCASSSTGGLHITPYFGPGTRLTVT.

The chain recombines TRBV5-1 with TRBJ2-5; D remains ambiguous. The germline V gene has CDR1 SGHRS and CDR2 YFSETQ. Trimming pared 2 bases from V and 5 bases from J, leaving 13 bases between. The CDR3 consists of 14 residues. DNA for the CDR3: TGCGCCAGCAGCTTATTCGGATCGAGGGAGACCCAGTACTTC. It specifies CASSLFGSRETQYF.

This chain uses TRBV4-1 with TRBJ2-3, with unresolved D. V was clipped by 2 bases and J by 4 bases, with 13 bases between them. Germline V gene lookup returns CDR1 MGHRA and CDR2 YSYEKL. This CDR3 is 15 amino acids long. The CDR3 spells CASSQRILSADTQYF. The DNA for the CDR3 is TGCGCCAGCAGCCAAAGAATTCTCTCCGCAGATACGCAGTATTTT.

The rearrangement links TRBV24-1 to TRBJ2-7; no clear D. The V end lost 6 bases, the J end lost 3 bases, and 11 bases lay between the germline ends. The germline gives CDR1 KGHDR, CDR2 SFDVKD. This CDR3 has 13 residues. In DNA, the CDR3 is TGTGCCACCAGTCTCAGCGACAACTACGAGCAGTACGTC. Protein sequence: CATSLSDNYEQYV.